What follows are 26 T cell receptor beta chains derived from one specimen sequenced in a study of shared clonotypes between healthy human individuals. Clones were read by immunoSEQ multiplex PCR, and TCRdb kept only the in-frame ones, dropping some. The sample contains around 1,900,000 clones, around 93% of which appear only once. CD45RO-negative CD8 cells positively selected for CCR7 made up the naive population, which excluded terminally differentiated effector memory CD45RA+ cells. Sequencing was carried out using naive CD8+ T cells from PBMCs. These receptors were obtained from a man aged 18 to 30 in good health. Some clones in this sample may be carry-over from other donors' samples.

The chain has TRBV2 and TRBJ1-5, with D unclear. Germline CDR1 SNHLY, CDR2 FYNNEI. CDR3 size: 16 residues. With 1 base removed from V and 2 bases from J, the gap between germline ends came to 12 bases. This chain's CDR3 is CASSEDSFLGNQPQHF. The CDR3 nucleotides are TGTGCCAGCAGTGAAGATTCCTTCTTGGGCAATCAGCCCCAGCATTTT.

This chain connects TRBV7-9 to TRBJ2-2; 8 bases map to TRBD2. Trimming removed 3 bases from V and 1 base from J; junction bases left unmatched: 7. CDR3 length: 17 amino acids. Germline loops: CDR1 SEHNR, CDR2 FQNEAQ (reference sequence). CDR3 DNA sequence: TGTGCCAGCAGCTTGGAGGAACTAGCGGAGAACACCGGGGAGCTGTTTTTT. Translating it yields CASSLEELAENTGELFF. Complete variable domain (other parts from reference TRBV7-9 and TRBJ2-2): DTGVSQNPRHKITKRGQNVTFRCDPISEHNRLYWYRQTLGQGPEFLTYFQNEAQLEKSRLLSDRFSAERPKGSFSTLEIQRTEQGDSAMYLCASSLEELAENTGELFFGEGSRLTVL.

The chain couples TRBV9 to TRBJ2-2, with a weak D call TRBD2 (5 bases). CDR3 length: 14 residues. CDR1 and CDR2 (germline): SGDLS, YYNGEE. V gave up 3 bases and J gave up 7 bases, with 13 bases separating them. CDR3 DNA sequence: TGTGCCAGCAGCGGACCGGGAATCAACGGGGAGCTGTTTTTT. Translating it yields CASSGPGINGELFF.

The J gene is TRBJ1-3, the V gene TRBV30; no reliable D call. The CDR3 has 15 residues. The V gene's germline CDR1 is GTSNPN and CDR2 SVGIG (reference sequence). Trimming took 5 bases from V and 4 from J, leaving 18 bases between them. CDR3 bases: TGTGCCTGGTACCCACACCTTGAGGCGGGAAACACCATATATTTT. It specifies CAWYPHLEAGNTIYF.

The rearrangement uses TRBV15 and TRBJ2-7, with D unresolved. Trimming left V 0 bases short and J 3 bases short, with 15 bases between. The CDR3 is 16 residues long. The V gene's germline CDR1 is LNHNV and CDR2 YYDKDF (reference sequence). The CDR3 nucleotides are TGTGCCACCAGCAGAGATCGGGCAGTAAAGAACTACGAGCAGTACTTC. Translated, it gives CATSRDRAVKNYEQYF. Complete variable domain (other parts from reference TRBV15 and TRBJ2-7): DAMVIQNPRYQVTQFGKPVTLSCSQTLNHNVMYWYQQKSSQAPKLLFHYYDKDFNNEADTPDNFQSRRPNTSFCFLDIRSPGLGDTAMYLCATSRDRAVKNYEQYFGPGTRLTVT.

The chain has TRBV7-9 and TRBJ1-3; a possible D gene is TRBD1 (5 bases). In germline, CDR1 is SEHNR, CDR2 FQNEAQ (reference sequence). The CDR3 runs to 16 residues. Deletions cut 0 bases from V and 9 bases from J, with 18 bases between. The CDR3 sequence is CASSLAGTGPALTIYF. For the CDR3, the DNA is TGTGCCAGCAGCTTAGCGGGAACAGGCCCGGCACTCACCATATATTTT.

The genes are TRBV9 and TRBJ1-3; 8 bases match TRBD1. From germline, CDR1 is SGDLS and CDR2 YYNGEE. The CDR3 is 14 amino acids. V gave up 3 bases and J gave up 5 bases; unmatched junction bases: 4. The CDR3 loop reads CASSGRTGRNTIYF. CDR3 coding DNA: TGTGCCAGCAGCGGTCGGACAGGGAGAAACACCATATATTTT.

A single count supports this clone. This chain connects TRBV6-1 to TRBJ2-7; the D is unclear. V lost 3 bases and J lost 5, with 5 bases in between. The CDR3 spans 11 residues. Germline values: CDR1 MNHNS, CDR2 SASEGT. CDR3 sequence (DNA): TGTGCCAGCAGTGATGTCCACGAGCAGTACTTC. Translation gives CASSDVHEQYF.

CDR3 DNA sequence: TGTGCCAGCAGTTACCCCGCAGGGGGCTATGGCTACACCTTC. The encoded protein is CASSYPAGGYGYTF. The rearrangement joins TRBV6-5 to TRBJ1-2; 7 bases line up with TRBD1. Germline CDR1 MNHEY, CDR2 SVGAGI. There are 14 residues in the CDR3. V lost 2 bases and J lost 4; bases outside the gene matches: 4.

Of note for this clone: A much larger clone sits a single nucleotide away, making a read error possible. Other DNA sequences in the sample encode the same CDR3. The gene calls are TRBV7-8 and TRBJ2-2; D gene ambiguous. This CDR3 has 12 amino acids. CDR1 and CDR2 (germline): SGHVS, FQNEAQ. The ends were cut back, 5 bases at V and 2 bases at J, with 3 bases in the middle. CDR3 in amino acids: CASSPNTGELFF. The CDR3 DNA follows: TGTGCCAGCAGCCCAAACACCGGGGAGCTGTTTTTT.

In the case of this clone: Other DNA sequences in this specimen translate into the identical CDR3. CDR3: CASSLSGNYEQYF. The CDR3 DNA is TGTGCCAGCAGTTTAAGCGGAAACTACGAGCAGTACTTC. V usage is TRBV27 and J usage is TRBJ2-7; possibly TRBD2 for D (5 bases). This CDR3 has 13 residues. V was pared by 2 bases and J by 3 bases, with 8 bases between. The germline CDR1 and CDR2 sequences are MNHEY and SMNVEV (reference sequence).

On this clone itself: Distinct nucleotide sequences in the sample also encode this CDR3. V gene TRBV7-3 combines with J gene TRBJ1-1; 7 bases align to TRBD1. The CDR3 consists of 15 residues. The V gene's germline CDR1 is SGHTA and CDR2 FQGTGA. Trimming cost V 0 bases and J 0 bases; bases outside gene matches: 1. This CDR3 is CASSLTGGMNTEAFF. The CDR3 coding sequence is TGTGCCAGCAGCTTAACAGGGGGCATGAACACTGAAGCTTTCTTT.

CDR3 DNA: TGCGCCAGCAGCCAAGTGGGCAATGCTAACTATGGCTACACCTTC. Amino acids: CASSQVGNANYGYTF. V gene TRBV4-1 combines with J gene TRBJ1-2; D gene unclear. From germline, CDR1 is MGHRA and CDR2 YSYEKL. This CDR3 has 15 amino acids. Trimming cost V 1 base and J 0 bases, with 9 bases left between them.

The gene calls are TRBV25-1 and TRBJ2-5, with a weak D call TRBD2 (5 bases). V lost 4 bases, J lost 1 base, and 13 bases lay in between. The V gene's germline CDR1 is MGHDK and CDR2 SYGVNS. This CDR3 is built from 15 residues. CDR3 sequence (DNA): TGTGCCAGCAGTGTAACGCTCGGGATCCAAGAGACCCAGTACTTC. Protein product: CASSVTLGIQETQYF. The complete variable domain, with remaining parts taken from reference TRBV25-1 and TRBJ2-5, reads EADIYQTPRYLVIGTGKKITLECSQTMGHDKMYWYQQDPGMELHLIHYSYGVNSTEKGDLSSESTVSRIRTEHFPLTLESARPSHTSQYLCASSVTLGIQETQYFGPGTRLLVL.

CDR3 loop: CASSNNRGVSTEAFF. In DNA form, the CDR3 reads TGTGCCAGCAGTAACAACAGGGGCGTAAGCACTGAAGCTTTCTTT. The gene calls are TRBV2 and TRBJ1-1; 7 bases match TRBD1. V lost 5 bases to trimming and J lost 4 bases; unmatched junction nucleotides: 10. In germline, CDR1 is SNHLY, CDR2 FYNNEI. The CDR3 covers 15 residues. The entire variable domain, with the rest obtained from reference TRBV2 and TRBJ1-1, is as follows: EPEVTQTPSHQVTQMGQEVILRCVPISNHLYFYWYRQILGQKVEFLVSFYNNEISEKSEIFDDQFSVERPDGSNFTLKIRSTKLEDSAMYFCASSNNRGVSTEAFFGQGTRLTVV.

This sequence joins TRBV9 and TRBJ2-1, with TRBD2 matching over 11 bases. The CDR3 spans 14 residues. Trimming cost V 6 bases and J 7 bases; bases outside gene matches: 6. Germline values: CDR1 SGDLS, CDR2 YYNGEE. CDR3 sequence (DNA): TGTGCCAGCACCCCGACTAGCGGGACAAATGAGCAGTTCTTC. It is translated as CASTPTSGTNEQFF.

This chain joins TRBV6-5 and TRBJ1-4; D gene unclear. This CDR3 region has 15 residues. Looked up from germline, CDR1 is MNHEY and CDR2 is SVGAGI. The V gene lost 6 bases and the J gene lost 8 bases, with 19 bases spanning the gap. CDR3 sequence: CASSLRVGWMEKLFF. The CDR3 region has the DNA TGTGCCAGCAGCCTACGAGTTGGGTGGATGGAAAAACTGTTTTTT.

In nucleotides, the CDR3 is TGTGCCAGCAGTTTATCGGGACCCCACGAGCAGTACTTC. This encodes CASSLSGPHEQYF. The V call is TRBV27, the J call TRBJ2-7; D possibly matches TRBD1 or TRBD2 (5 bases each). Looked up from germline, CDR1 is MNHEY and CDR2 is SMNVEV (reference sequence). This CDR3 contains 13 residues. Trimming left V 0 bases short and J 5 bases short, with 8 bases between.

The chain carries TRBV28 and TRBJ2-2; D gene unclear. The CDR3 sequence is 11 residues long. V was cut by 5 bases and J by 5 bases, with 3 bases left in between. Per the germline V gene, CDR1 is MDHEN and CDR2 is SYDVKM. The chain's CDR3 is CASSETGELFF. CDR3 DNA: TGTGCCAGCAGTGAAACCGGGGAGCTGTTTTTT.

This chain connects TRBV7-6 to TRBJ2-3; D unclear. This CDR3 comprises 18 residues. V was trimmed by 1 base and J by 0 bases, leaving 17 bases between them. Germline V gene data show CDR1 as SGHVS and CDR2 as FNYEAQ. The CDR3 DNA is TGTGCCAGCAGCTTAGAGACGGCCGCGCTATCTAGCACAGATACGCAGTATTTT. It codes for CASSLETAALSSTDTQYF.

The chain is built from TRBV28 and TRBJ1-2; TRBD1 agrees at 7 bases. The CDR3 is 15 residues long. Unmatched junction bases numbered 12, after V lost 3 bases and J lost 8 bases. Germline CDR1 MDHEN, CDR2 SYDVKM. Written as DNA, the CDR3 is TGTGCCAGCAGTTTGGGCCAGACAGGGCTATTGGGCTACACCTTC. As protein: CASSLGQTGLLGYTF.

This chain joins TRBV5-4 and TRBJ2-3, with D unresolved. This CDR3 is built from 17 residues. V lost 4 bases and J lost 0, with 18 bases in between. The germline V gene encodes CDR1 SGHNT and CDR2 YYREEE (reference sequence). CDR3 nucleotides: TGTGCCAGCAGCCCCTTTCTAGGCCTATCTAGCACAGATACGCAGTATTTT. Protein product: CASSPFLGLSSTDTQYF.

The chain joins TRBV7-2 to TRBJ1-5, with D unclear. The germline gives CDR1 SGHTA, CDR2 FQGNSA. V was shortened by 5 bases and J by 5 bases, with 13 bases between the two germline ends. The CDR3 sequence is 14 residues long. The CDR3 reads CASSPQNIDQPQHF. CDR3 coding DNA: TGTGCCAGCAGCCCTCAGAATATCGATCAGCCCCAGCATTTT.

The CDR3 loop is CASSTLGLAGDYNEQFF. The CDR3 DNA is TGTGCCAGTAGTACCCTAGGACTAGCGGGAGACTACAATGAGCAGTTCTTC. The chain uses TRBV19 and TRBJ2-1; 13 bases line up with TRBD2. The junction had 6 bases not matched to a gene; V was cut back by 4 bases and J by 3 bases. Per the germline V gene, CDR1 is LNHDA and CDR2 is SQIVND (reference sequence). The length of the CDR3 is 17 residues.

The CDR3 loop is CASSQLAGGGTGELFF. CDR3 nucleotide sequence: TGCGCCAGCAGCCAGCTAGCGGGAGGAGGCACCGGGGAGCTGTTTTTT. This chain joins TRBV4-1 and TRBJ2-2; 11 bases align to TRBD2. From germline, CDR1 is MGHRA and CDR2 YSYEKL. The trim removed 3 bases at V and 4 bases at J, leaving 4 bases unmatched. The CDR3 has 16 residues.

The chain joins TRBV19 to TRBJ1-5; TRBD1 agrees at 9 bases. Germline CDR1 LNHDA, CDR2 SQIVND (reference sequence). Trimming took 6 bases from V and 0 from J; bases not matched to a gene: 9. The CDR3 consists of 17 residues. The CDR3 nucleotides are TGTGCCAGTAGGACGGGACAGGGCTTCTATAGCAATCAGCCCCAGCATTTT. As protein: CASRTGQGFYSNQPQHF.